The rows below give T cell receptor beta chains drawn from one sample of a study of blood T cell repertoires in COVID-19. Clones were sequenced by immunoSEQ multiplex PCR, and TCRdb holds only the in-frame ones, with some missing. The sample holds tens of thousands of clones, 85% seen once. Sequencing used peripheral blood. These receptors all stem from a man between 65 and 85 years old with acute or convalescent COVID-19. Each CDR3 is given with its conserved first and last residue. D genes are given only for firm matches. Only part of the rows carry a size: once, few, many, or a class if the clone is expanded.

>TRBJ2-2|once|TRBD2|TRBV3-1/TRBV3-2
TGTGCCAGCAGCCGGGGAGGGCCTAGCGGAGCCACCGGGGAGCTGTTTTTT
CASSRGGPSGATGELFF
>TRBJ2-1|.|.|TRBV20-1
TGCAGTGCCGCCAGTTACAATGAGCAGTTCTTC
CSAASYNEQFF
>TRBJ2-7|.|.|TRBV10-3
TGTGCCATCAGTGATTTTCCGAGCTCCTACGAGCAGTACTTC
CAISDFPSSYEQYF
>TRBJ2-3|.|TRBD2|TRBV28
TGTGCCAGCAGGGTCGGGGGGAGTTTTAGCACAGATACGCAGTATTTT
CASRVGGSFSTDTQYF
>TRBJ1-4|.|TRBD1|TRBV20-1
TGCAGTGCTAGTCACAGGGGGCAAGAAAAACTGTTTTTT
CSASHRGQEKLFF
>TRBJ2-1|.|.|TRBV7-3
TGTGCCAGCAGCCTGGAGGGGAGGTCCTACAATGAGCAGTTCTTC
CASSLEGRSYNEQFF
>TRBJ2-7|.|.|TRBV27
TGTGCCAGCAGCCCCTCTGTGGGGGGGGCCCCCTTTGGGCAGTACTTC
CASSPSVGGAPFGQYF
>TRBJ1-6|.|.|TRBV9
TGTGCCAGCAGCGCTCGAGGGAATTCCTATAATTCACCCCTCCACTTT
CASSARGNSYNSPLHF
>TRBJ2-7|.|.|TRBV7-2
TGTGCCAGCAGCTTCGCTGGCGGGGCCTCCTACGAGCAGTACTTC
CASSFAGGASYEQYF
>TRBJ2-7|.|TRBD1|TRBV7-2
TGTGCCAGCAGCATTACAGTGGCAGGGGGCTCCTACGAGCAGTACTTC
CASSITVAGGSYEQYF
>TRBJ1-4|.|TRBD1|TRBV5-1
TGCGCCAGCAGCGGGACAGGGGGCTCGTATGAAAAACTGTTTTTT
CASSGTGGSYEKLFF
>TRBJ1-3|few|TRBD1|TRBV18
TGTGCCAGCTCACCCGGGACAGGGGGCAGAGACACCATATATTTT
CASSPGTGGRDTIYF
>TRBJ1-1|.|.|TRBV19
TGTGCCAGTAGTATGGGGTCAGGGAACAGGTACACTGAAGCTTTCTTT
CASSMGSGNRYTEAFF
>TRBJ2-7|.|TRBD1|TRBV7-8
TGTGCCAGCAGCTTAGGGGGACAGGGGTACGAGCAGTACTTC
CASSLGGQGYEQYF
>TRBJ1-2|.|TRBD1|TRBV7-6
TGTGCCAGCAGCCGCGCCCCGGGAGGGGACCACAGGGGAGGAGGCTACACCTTC
CASSRAPGGDHRGGGYTF
>TRBJ2-3|.|.|TRBV11-3
TGTGCCAGCAGCGCGGATAGCACAGATACGCAGTATTTT
CASSADSTDTQYF
>TRBJ1-1|.|TRBD1|TRBV29-1
TGCAGCGTGGGACAGGGGTCGGACACTGAAGCTTTCTTT
CSVGQGSDTEAFF
>TRBJ1-5|.|TRBD1|TRBV28
TGTGCCATCGACCCGGGACAGGGCTATAATCAGCCCCAGCATTTT
CAIDPGQGYNQPQHF
>TRBJ1-2|once|TRBD1|TRBV5-6
TGTGCCAGCAGCACACCCGGGACAGGGGGTTATGGCTACACCTTC
CASSTPGTGGYGYTF
>TRBJ2-7|.|TRBD1|TRBV7-6
TGTGCCAGCAGTCGTACAGGGGTCGAGCAGTACTTC
CASSRTGVEQYF
>TRBJ1-1|.|.|TRBV2
TGTGCCAGCAGCGACTACTGGAACACTGAAGCTTTCTTT
CASSDYWNTEAFF
>TRBJ1-1|few|.|TRBV7-3
TGTGCCAGCAGCTTAATGGGGCCTCTGAACACTGAAGCTTTCTTT
CASSLMGPLNTEAFF
>TRBJ2-3|.|.|TRBV2
TGTGCCAGCACCTTTGACAGAGCTAGCACAGATACGCAGTATTTT
CASTFDRASTDTQYF
>TRBJ1-3|.|.|TRBV6-6
TGTGCCAGCAGAGATTACAGGGAGATAAACACCATATATTTT
CASRDYREINTIYF
>TRBJ2-5|.|TRBD1|TRBV29-1
TGCAGCGTTGAAGACGGACAGGTTCGGACCCAGTACTTC
CSVEDGQVRTQYF
>TRBJ2-5|.|TRBD2|TRBV9
TGTGCCAGCAGCCCACTGGGGACTAGCGAGACCCAGTACTTC
CASSPLGTSETQYF
>TRBJ1-4|.|TRBD1|TRBV5-4
TGTGCCAGCAGCCCTGGGACAGTACTTAATGAAAAACTGTTTTTT
CASSPGTVLNEKLFF
>TRBJ1-3|.|.|TRBV11-2
TGTGCCAGCTCTCGTAGGGAGGGCGACACCATATATTTT
CASSRREGDTIYF
>TRBJ2-7|.|TRBD2|TRBV2
TGTGCCAGCAGCGCACTAGCGGGGTCCTACGAGCAGTACTTC
CASSALAGSYEQYF
>TRBJ2-1|.|.|TRBV4-2
TGTGCCAGCAGCCAAGCCACCGGACAAGAGCAGTTCTTC
CASSQATGQEQFF
>TRBJ1-1|.|.|TRBV18
TGTGCCAGCTCACCCAGACCCCCGACAGGCGGCCTAAGGCCGAACACTGAAGCTTTCTTT
CASSPRPPTGGLRPNTEAFF
>TRBJ1-1|.|.|TRBV28
TGTGCCAGCAGCCCTCCCCGGAGTGGAAACACTGAAGCTTTCTTT
CASSPPRSGNTEAFF
>TRBJ2-3|.|TRBD2|TRBV3-1/TRBV3-2
TGTGCCAGCAGCCGCGCCGGCTCCGGGGGGACAGATACGCAGTATTTT
CASSRAGSGGTDTQYF
>TRBJ1-1|.|.|TRBV11-2
TGTGCCAGCAGCTATACAGCAAACACTGAAGCTTTCTTT
CASSYTANTEAFF
>TRBJ1-4|.|.|TRBV10-2
TGCGCCAGCAGGGCGGAGGGGAACGATAATGAAAAACTGTTTTTT
CASRAEGNDNEKLFF
>TRBJ2-5|.|.|TRBV5-4
TGTGCCAGCAGCCCCACACCGGGGGGACACTTACAAGAGACCCAGTACTTC
CASSPTPGGHLQETQYF
>TRBJ2-7|.|.|TRBV18
TGTGCCACTGCTGACAGTTCCACTCGCTACGAGCAGTACTTC
CATADSSTRYEQYF
>TRBJ1-1|few|TRBD1|TRBV2
TGTGCCAGCAGGGAGGGGGACAGCCTTGAAGCTTTCTTT
CASREGDSLEAFF
>TRBJ2-7|few|TRBD1|TRBV19
TGTGCCAGTAGTCTCTCCGGGGACAGGGTCTACGAGCAGTACTTC
CASSLSGDRVYEQYF
>TRBJ2-1|.|TRBD1|TRBV19
TGTGCCAGTAGTCTTTGGACAGGGAAGGAATCCAATGAGCAGTTCTTC
CASSLWTGKESNEQFF
>TRBJ2-6|.|TRBD2|TRBV19
TGTGCCAGTAGCACGGGGAGGGTCTCTGGGGCCAACGTCCTGACTTTC
CASSTGRVSGANVLTF
>TRBJ1-5|.|.|TRBV28
TGTGCCAGCAGTTCCCCGACTCATCCCCAGCATTTT
CASSSPTHPQHF
>TRBJ2-1|.|.|TRBV2
TGTGCCAGCAGCGGTTGGGGCAGGCGCGCCTACAATGAGCAGTTCTTC
CASSGWGRRAYNEQFF
>TRBJ2-1|.|TRBD1|TRBV9
TGTGCCAGCAGCGTATCACAGGGGACCCCCAATGAGCAGTTCTTC
CASSVSQGTPNEQFF
>TRBJ2-5|.|TRBD1|TRBV5-6
TGTGCCAGCAGCCCGGGACAGGATATGCAAGAGACCCAGTACTTC
CASSPGQDMQETQYF